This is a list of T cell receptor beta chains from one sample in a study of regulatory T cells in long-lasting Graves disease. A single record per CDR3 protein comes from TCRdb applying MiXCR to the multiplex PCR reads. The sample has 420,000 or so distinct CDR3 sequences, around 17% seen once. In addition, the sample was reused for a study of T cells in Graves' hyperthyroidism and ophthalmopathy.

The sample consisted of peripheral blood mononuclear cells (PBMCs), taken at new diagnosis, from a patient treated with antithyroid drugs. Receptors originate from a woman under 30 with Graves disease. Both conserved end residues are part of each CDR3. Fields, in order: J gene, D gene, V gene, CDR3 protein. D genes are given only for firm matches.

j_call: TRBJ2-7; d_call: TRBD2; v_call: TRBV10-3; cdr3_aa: CAIRETSGRYYEQYF
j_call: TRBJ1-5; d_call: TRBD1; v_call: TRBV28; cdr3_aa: CASSPWTGGMEPQHF
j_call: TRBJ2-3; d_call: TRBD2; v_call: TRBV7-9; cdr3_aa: CASSLDAFEGGNTDTQYF
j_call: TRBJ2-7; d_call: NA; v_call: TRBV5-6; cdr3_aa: CASTSSDSYEQYF
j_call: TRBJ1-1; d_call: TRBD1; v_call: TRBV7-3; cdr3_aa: CASSPTGGRDTEAFF
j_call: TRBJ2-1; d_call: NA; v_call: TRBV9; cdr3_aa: CASSVGSLRSYNEQFF
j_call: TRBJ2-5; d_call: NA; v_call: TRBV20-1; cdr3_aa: CSAPKGGTAQETQYF
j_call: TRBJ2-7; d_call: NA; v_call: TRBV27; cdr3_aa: CASSRYRSSYEQYF
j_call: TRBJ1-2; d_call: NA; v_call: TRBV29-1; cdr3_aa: CSVESGTRYGYTF
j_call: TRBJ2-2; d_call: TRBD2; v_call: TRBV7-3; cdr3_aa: CASSLKASGRRNTGELFF
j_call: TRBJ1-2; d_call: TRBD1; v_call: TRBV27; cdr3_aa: CASSLDRDRYGYTF
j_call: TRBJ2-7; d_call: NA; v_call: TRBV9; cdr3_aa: CASSPGDIYEQYF
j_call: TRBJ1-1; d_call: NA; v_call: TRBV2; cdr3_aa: CASNWQMNTEAFF
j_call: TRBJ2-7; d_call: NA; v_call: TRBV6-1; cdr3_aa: CASSRGTGDSYEQYF
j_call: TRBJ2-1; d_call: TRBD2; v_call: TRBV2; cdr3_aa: CASKVREVSNEQFF
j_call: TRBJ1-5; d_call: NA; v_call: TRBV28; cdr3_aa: CASSLSWVSGQPQHF
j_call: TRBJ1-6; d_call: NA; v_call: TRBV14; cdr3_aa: CASSQESVSPLHF
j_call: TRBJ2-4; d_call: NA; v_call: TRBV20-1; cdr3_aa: CSGATTLQVNIRYF
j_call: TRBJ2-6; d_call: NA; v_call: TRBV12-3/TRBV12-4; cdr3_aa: CASSSTPGHSDSGANVLTF
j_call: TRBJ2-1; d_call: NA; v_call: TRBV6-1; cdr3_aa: CASSTPRGNTYNEQFF
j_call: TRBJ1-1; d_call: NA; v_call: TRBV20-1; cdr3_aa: CSARAATWENTEAFF
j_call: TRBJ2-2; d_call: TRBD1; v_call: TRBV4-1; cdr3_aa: CASSRTNLGQGADGELFF
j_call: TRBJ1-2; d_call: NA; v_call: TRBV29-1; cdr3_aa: CSVANRVDYGYTF
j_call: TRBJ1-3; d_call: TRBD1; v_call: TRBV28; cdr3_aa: CASSLSRTGPGNTIYF
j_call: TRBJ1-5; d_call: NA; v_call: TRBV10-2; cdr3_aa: CASSDFGNQPQHF
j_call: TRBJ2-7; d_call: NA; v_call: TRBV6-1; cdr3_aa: CASSNRSPAEQYF
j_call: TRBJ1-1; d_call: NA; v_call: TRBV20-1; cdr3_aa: CSAPRGGGGTEAFF
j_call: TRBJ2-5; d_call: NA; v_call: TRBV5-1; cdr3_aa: CASSLVGRATQETQYF
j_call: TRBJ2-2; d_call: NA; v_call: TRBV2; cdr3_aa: CASRGTGPGELFF
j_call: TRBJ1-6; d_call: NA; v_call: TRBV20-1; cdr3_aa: CSAREVSGANNSPLHF
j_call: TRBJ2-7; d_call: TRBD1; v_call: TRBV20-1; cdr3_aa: CSARVQDRGRFEQYF
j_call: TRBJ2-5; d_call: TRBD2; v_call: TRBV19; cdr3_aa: CASSIDPGLAGATQYF
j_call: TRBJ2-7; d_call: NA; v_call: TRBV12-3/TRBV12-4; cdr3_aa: CASSFGDSSYEQYF
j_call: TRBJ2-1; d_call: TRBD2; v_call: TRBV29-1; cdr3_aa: CSVDGPSGNEQFF
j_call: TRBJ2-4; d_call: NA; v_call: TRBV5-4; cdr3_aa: CASSLGQRQRGNIQYF
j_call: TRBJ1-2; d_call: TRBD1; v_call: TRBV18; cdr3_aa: CASSPRQGATFGYTF
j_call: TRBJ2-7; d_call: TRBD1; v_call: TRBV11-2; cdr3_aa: CASSPATRGQGPYEQYF
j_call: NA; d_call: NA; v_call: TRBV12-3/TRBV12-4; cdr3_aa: CASTQGGVWGTQYF
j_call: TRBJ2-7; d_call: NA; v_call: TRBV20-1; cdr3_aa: CSASLALHSYEQYF
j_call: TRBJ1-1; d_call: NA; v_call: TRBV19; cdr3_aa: CASSIGGSVEAFF
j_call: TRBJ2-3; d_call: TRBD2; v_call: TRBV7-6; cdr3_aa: CASSLEPSGGTDTQYF
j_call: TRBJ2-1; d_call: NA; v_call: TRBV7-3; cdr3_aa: CASSTLGIGGGSYNEQFF
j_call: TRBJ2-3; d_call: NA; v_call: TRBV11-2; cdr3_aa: CASSQQGTDTQYF
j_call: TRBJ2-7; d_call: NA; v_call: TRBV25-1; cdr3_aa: CASKGGEYEQYF
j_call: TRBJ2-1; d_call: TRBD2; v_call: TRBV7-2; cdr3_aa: CASSQPGVAGWPFYEQFF
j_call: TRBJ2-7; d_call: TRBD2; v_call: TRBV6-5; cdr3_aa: CASSYSTSGSGEQYF
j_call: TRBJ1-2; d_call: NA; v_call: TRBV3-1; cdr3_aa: CASSQARGADGYTF
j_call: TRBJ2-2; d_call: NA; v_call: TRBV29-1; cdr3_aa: CSVGEGMAGELFF
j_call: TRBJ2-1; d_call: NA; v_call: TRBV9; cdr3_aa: CASSGWGYEQFF
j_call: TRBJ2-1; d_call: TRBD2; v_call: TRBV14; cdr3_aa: CASSRYSGSGDNEQFF
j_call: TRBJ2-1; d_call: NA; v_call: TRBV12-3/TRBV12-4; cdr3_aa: CASSLMFGGWEQFF
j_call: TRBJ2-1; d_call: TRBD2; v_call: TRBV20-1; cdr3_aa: CSASSGSHYNEQFF
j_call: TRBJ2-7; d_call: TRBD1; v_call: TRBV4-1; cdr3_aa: CASSSPRDRGGEQYF